There are many counts of the clone carrying this T cell receptor (beta chain). The antigen remains unidentified. The data are from a study of shared clonotypes between healthy human individuals. Study outcomes and limitations: Relative to clonotypes present in all four donors, those not shared had lower generation probabilities. Relative to memory subsets, naive subsets generally showed larger estimated richness.

Only in-frame clones appear in the TCRdb table, and some are missing; sequencing was by immunoSEQ multiplex PCR. Of approximately 250,000 clones in the sample, about 69% were seen once. There are 13 residues in the CDR3. Germline-derived CDR1 and CDR2 are GTSNPN and SVGIG (reference sequence). Trimming took 4 bases from V and 5 from J; bases not matched to a gene: 6. This sequence originates from a man aged 25-45 years in good health. Sequencing was performed on memory CD4+ T cells sorted from blood. Subset denoted: CD45RA-negative fraction. The chain employs TRBV30 and TRBJ2-3; 7 positions agree with TRBD2. The CDR3, as DNA: TGTGCCTGGACTAGCGGAAGGAGAGATACGCAGTATTTT. As protein: CAWTSGRRDTQYF.